Included here is one TCR beta chain sequence, with context. As yet, its antigen is unknown. Trimming removed 2 bases at V and 5 bases at J, with 10 bases between. CDR1 is SGHRS and CDR2 is YFSETQ in the germline V gene. The CDR3 is 13 amino acids. The data are from a study of blood T cells in healthy people across ages. Study outcomes and limitations: TCR beta diversity, measured per million T cells, fell in a roughly linear way with age.

A second PCR, run for roughly 7 to 12 cycles, used a sample-barcoded 5' primer plus a J-beta primer mix. Paired-end reads containing CDR3 totaled no fewer than 2.5 million for each sample. One entry per CDR3 protein, called by TCRdb with MiXCR from the 5' RACE reads. Of about 650,000 distinct CDR3 sequences in the sample, about 30% were seen once. The rearrangement joins TRBV5-1 to TRBJ1-2; D unclear. Sequencing was done on a sample of blood. The receptor was derived from a woman over 75 in good health. This chain's CDR3 is CASSFQTDYGYTF. The DNA of the CDR3 is TGCGCCAGCAGCTTCCAGACCGATTATGGCTACACCTTC.